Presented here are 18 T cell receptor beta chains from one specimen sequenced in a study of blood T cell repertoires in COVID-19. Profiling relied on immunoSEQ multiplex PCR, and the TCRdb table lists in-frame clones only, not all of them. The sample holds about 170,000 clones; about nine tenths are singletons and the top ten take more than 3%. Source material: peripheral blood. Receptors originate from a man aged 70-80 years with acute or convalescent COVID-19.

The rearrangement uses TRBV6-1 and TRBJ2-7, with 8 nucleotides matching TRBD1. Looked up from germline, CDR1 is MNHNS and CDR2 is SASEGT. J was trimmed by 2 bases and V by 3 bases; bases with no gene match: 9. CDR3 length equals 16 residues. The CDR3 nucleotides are TGTGCCAGCAGTGAGGCCGGGACAGGTAGGACCTACGAGCAGTACTTC. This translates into CASSEAGTGRTYEQYF.

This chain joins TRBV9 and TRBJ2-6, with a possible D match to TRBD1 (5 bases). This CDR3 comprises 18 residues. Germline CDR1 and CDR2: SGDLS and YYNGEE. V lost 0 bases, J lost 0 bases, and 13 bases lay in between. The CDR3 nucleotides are TGTGCCAGCAGCGTAGTAGGGGATAATCGCTCTGGGGCCAACGTCCTGACTTTC. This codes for CASSVVGDNRSGANVLTF.

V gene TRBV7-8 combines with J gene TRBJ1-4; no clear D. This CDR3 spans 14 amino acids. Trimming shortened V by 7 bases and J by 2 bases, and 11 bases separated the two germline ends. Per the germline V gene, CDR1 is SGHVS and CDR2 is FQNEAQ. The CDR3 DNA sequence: TGTGCCAGCACCCCGGCGGGCACTAATGAAAAACTGTTTTTT. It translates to CASTPAGTNEKLFF.

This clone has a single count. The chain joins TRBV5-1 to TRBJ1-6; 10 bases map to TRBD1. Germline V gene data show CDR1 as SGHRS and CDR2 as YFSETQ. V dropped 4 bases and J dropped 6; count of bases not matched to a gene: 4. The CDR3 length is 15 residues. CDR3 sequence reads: CASSEGTGVNSPLHF. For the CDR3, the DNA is TGCGCCAGCAGCGAAGGGACAGGGGTTAATTCACCCCTCCACTTT. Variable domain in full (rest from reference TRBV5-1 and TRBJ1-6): KAGVTQTPRYLIKTRGQQVTLSCSPISGHRSVSWYQQTPGQGLQFLFEYFSETQRNKGNFPGRFSGRQFSNSRSEMNVSTLELGDSALYLCASSEGTGVNSPLHFGNGTRLTVT.

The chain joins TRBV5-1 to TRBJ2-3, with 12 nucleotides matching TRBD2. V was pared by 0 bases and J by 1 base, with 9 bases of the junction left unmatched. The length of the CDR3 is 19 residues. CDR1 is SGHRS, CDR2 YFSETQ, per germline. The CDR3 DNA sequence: TGCGCCAGCAGCTTGGCGGCGACTAGCGGGAGACGACGCACAGATACGCAGTATTTT. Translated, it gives CASSLAATSGRRRTDTQYF.

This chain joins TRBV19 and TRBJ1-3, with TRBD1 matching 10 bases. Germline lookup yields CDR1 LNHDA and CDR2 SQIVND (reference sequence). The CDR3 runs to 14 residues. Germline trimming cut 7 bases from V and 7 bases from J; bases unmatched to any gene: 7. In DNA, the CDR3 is TGTGCCAGTATTTCGACAGGGGGCAAGAACACCATATATTTT. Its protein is CASISTGGKNTIYF.

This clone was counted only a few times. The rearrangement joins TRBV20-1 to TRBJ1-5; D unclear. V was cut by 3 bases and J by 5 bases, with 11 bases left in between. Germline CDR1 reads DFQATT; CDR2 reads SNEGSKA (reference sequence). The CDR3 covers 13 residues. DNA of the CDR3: TGCAGTGCTAGTATTGCCCAGGATCAGCCCCAGCATTTT. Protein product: CSASIAQDQPQHF.

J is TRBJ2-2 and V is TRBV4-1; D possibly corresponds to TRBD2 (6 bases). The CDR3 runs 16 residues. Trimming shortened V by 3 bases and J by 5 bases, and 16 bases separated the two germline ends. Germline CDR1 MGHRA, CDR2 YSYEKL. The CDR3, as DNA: TGCGCCAGCAGCCACCCGGAGGGGTTACAGACCGGGGAGCTGTTTTTT. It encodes CASSHPEGLQTGELFF.

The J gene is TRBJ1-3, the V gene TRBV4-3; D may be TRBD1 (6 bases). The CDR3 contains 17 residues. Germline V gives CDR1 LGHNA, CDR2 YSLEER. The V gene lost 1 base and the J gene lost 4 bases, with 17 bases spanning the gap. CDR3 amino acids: CASSQGVGSGQGNTIYF. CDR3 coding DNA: TGCGCCAGCAGCCAAGGGGTCGGTTCGGGACAAGGAAACACCATATATTTT.

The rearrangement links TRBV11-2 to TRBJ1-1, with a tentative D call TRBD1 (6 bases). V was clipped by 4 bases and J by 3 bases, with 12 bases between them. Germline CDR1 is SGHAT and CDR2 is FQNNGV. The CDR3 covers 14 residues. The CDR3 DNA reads TGTGCCAGCAGCTCGACAGGTCAGGACACTGAAGCTTTCTTT. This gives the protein CASSSTGQDTEAFF.

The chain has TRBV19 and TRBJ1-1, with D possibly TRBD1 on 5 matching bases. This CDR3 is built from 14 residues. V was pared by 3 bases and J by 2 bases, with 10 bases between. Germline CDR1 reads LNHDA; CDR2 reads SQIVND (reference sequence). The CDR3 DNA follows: TGTGCCAGTAGTATTACCGGGGGTAACACTGAAGCTTTCTTT. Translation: CASSITGGNTEAFF. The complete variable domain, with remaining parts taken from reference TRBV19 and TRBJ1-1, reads DGGITQSPKYLFRKEGQNVTLSCEQNLNHDAMYWYRQDPGQGLRLIYYSQIVNDFQKGDIAEGYSVSREKKESFPLTVTSAQKNPTAFYLCASSITGGNTEAFFGQGTRLTVV.

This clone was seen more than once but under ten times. This CDR3 is CAGGRGLGYGYTF. In DNA, the CDR3 is TGTGCCGGCGGCCGGGGGTTAGGGTATGGCTACACCTTC. This chain connects TRBV21-1 to TRBJ1-2. TRBV21-1 is designated a pseudogene. This CDR3 contains 13 residues.

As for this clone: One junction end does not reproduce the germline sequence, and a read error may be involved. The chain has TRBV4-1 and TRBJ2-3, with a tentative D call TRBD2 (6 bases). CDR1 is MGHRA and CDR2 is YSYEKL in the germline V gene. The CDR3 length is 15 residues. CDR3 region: CASTQGVLALDTQYF. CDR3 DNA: TGCGCCAGCACCCAAGGGGTTCTAGCGTTGGATACGCAGTATTTT.

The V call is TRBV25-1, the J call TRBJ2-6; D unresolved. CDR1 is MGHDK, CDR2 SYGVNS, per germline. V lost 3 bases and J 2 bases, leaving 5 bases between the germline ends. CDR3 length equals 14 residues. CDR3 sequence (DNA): TGTGCCAGCAGTGATCCTACTGGGGCCAACGTCCTGACTTTC. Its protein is CASSDPTGANVLTF.

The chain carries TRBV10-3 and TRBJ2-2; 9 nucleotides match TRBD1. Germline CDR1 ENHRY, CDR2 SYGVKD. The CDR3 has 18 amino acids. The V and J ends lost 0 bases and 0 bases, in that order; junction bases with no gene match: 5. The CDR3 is CAISESQGALPNTGELFF. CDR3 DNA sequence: TGTGCCATCAGTGAGTCACAGGGGGCCTTACCGAACACCGGGGAGCTGTTTTTT.

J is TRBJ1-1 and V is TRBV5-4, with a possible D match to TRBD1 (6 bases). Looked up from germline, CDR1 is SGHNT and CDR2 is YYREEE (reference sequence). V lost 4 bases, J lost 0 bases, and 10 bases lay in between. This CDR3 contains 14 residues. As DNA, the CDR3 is TGTGCCAGCAGCCGACAGGAGTTGAACACTGAAGCTTTCTTT. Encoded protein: CASSRQELNTEAFF.

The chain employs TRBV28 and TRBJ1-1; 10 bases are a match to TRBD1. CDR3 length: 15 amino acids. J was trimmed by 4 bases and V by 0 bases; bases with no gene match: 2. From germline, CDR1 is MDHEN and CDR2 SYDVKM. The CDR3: CASSLWGQGRTEAFF. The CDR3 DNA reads TGTGCCAGCAGTTTATGGGGACAGGGGCGCACTGAAGCTTTCTTT.

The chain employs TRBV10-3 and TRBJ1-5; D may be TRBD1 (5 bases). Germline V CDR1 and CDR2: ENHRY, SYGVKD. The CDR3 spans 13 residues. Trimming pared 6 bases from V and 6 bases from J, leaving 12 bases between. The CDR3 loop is CAISWGESQPQHF. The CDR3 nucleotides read TGTGCCATCAGCTGGGGGGAGAGTCAGCCCCAGCATTTT.